One and the same sample provided the 12 T cell receptor beta chains below, sequenced in a study of OX40 agonist ivuxolimab in advanced cancers. Sequencing used immunoSEQ multiplex PCR; TCRdb keeps in-frame clones, though not all of them. This sample has 100,000 to 150,000 clones, with less than 95% found just once. The source was CD4+ or CD8+ T cells sorted from blood, collected in a trial of the OX40 agonist ivuxolimab. The receptors stem from an adult with an advanced solid tumor such as melanoma, head and neck, liver or kidney cancer.

This sequence joins TRBV25-1 and TRBJ1-2; 10 bases line up with TRBD1. J lost 4 bases, V lost 3 bases, and 11 bases had no gene match. The CDR3 covers 17 residues. Germline assignment: CDR1 MGHDK and CDR2 SYGVNS. The CDR3 loop is CASSDSPGTGATYGYTF. The CDR3 DNA follows: TGTGCCAGCAGTGACTCACCCGGGACAGGGGCCACCTATGGCTACACCTTC.

This clone has just one count. The chain carries TRBV28 and TRBJ1-1; unclear D gene. There are 13 residues in the CDR3. Trimming took 3 bases from V and 1 from J, leaving 6 bases between them. Germline CDR1 reads MDHEN; CDR2 reads SYDVKM. The CDR3 reads CASSFPWNTEAFF. DNA of the CDR3: TGTGCCAGCAGTTTTCCATGGAACACTGAAGCTTTCTTT.

Regarding this clone: The same CDR3 also results from other DNA sequences found in this sample. In DNA, the CDR3 is TGTGCCAGCAGCTCAGGGGGAAGCACTGAAGCTTTCTTT. This sequence encodes CASSSGGSTEAFF. The J gene is TRBJ1-1, the V gene TRBV28; 7 nucleotides align to TRBD1. Germline CDR1 is MDHEN and CDR2 is SYDVKM. The CDR3 covers 13 residues. V was pared by 6 bases and J by 4 bases, with 5 bases of the junction left unmatched.

This chain uses TRBV5-1 with TRBJ1-4, with TRBD1 matching over 9 bases. Trimming cost V 3 bases and J 4 bases; bases outside gene matches: 4. Germline loops: CDR1 SGHRS, CDR2 YFSETQ. CDR3 length: 15 amino acids. The CDR3 DNA follows: TGCGCCAGCAGCTCACAGGGACAGGGTAATGAAAAACTGTTTTTT. Encoded protein: CASSSQGQGNEKLFF.

This chain joins TRBV7-8 and TRBJ1-1; TRBD1 is a possible D gene (6 bases). The V and J ends lost 5 bases and 4 bases respectively, with 8 bases between them. Germline V gene sequence: CDR1 SGHVS, CDR2 FQNEAQ. The CDR3 covers 12 residues. CDR3 nucleotides: TGTGCCAGCAGCCCAGGGGCCACTGAAGCTTTCTTT. Its translation: CASSPGATEAFF.

The chain couples TRBV7-5 to TRBJ2-7. TRBV7-5 represents a pseudogene. The CDR3 totals 13 residues. This CDR3 is CARSAGTGYEQYF. In DNA form, the CDR3 reads TGTGCCAGAAGCGCCGGGACGGGTTACGAGCAGTACTTC.

This clone appeared a single time. V is TRBV18 and J is TRBJ1-1; 8 nucleotides line up with TRBD1. The V and J ends lost 7 bases and 1 base, in that order; junction bases with no gene match: 2. Germline V CDR1 and CDR2: KGHSH, LQKENI. CDR3 length equals 13 residues. This chain's CDR3 is CASYGTGNTEAFF. The DNA of the CDR3 is TGTGCCAGCTACGGGACAGGGAACACTGAAGCTTTCTTT.

The rearrangement links TRBV5-1 to TRBJ2-3; D is undetermined. The length of the CDR3 is 14 residues. Germline loops: CDR1 SGHRS, CDR2 YFSETQ. The ends were cut back, 1 base at V and 0 bases at J, with 6 bases in the middle. CDR3 loop: CASSLSTSTDTQYF. Here the CDR3 DNA reads TGCGCCAGCAGCTTGAGTACTAGCACAGATACGCAGTATTTT.

The chain couples TRBV6-5 to TRBJ2-7; the D gene is possibly TRBD1 (6 bases). Germline CDR1 reads MNHEY; CDR2 reads SVGAGI. V was shortened by 0 bases and J by 1 base, with 13 bases between the two germline ends. This CDR3 has 16 residues. In DNA, the CDR3 is TGTGCCAGCAGTTACTCGAAAAGGGGGTCTTCCTACGAGCAGTACTTC. Translating it yields CASSYSKRGSSYEQYF.

This chain joins TRBV30 and TRBJ2-1; 9 bases are a match to TRBD2. After removal of 8 bases from V and 6 bases from J, the junction contained 11 bases not matched to a gene. The CDR3 consists of 14 residues. Germline assignment: CDR1 GTSNPN and CDR2 SVGIG (reference sequence). CDR3 sequence reads: CAGEREAFGNEQFF. The CDR3 DNA follows: TGTGCCGGGGAGCGGGAGGCATTTGGCAATGAGCAGTTCTTC.

The chain is built from TRBV2 and TRBJ2-5, with D unresolved. This CDR3 contains 14 residues. V was clipped by 6 bases and J by 1 base, with 12 bases between them. Germline CDR1 reads SNHLY; CDR2 reads FYNNEI. The CDR3 region is CASSPGRSQETQYF. For the CDR3, the DNA is TGTGCCAGCAGCCCCGGACGGTCCCAAGAGACCCAGTACTTC.

This clone was picked up one time. The chain employs TRBV5-1 and TRBJ2-5; maybe TRBD1 (6 bases). Germline lookup yields CDR1 SGHRS and CDR2 YFSETQ. V was cut by 0 bases and J by 5 bases, with 14 bases left in between. The length of the CDR3 is 15 residues. For the CDR3, the DNA is TGCGCCAGCAGCTTGGTTAACAGGGATGCGGAGACCCAGTACTTC. It is translated as CASSLVNRDAETQYF.